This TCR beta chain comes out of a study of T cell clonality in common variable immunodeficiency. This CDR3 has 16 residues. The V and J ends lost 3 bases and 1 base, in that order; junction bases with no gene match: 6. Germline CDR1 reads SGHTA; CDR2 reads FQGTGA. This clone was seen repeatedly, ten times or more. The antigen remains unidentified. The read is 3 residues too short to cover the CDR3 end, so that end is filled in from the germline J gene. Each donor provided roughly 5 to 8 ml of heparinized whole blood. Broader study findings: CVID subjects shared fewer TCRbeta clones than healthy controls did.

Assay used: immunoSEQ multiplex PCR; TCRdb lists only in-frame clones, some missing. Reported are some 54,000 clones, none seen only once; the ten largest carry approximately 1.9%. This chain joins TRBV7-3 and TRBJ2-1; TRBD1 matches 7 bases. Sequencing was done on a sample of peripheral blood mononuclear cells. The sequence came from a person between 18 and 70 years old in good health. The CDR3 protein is CASSFIGDSSYNEQFF. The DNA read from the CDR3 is TGTGCCAGCAGCTTCATAGGGGACAGTTCCTACAATGAG. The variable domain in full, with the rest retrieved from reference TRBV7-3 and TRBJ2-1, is GAGVSQTPSNKVTEKGKYVELRCDPISGHTALYWYRQSLGQGPEFLIYFQGTGAADDSGLPNDRFFAVRPEGSVSTLKIQRTERGDSAVYLCASSFIGDSSYNEQFFGPGTRLTVL.